The rows below give T cell receptor beta chains drawn from one sample of a study of TIL therapy for anti-PD-1-resistant metastatic lung cancer. Assay: immunoSEQ multiplex PCR; the TCRdb copy retains only in-frame clones and omits some. The sample carries 50,000 to 70,000 clones, 69% recorded once. This specimen consisted of blood, obtained at baseline. The receptors derive from a person aged 25 to 80 with non-small cell lung cancer. The CDR3 runs from the conserved cysteine through the conserved F or W. D genes are given only for firm matches.

J gene | D gene | V gene | CDR3 protein
TRBJ1-5 | - | TRBV9 | CASSADSSNQPQHF
TRBJ2-7 | - | TRBV30 | CAWIPLRDTKTYEQYF
TRBJ1-4 | TRBD1 | TRBV5-1 | CASSLGQGVNEKLFF
TRBJ1-6 | TRBD1 | TRBV6-1 | CASSDNRGISPLHF
TRBJ2-1 | - | TRBV27 | CASSLLGDEQFF
TRBJ1-1 | TRBD1 | TRBV7-3 | CASSLPNRGTEAFF
TRBJ2-7 | - | TRBV2 | CASSRDSYEQYF
TRBJ1-2 | - | TRBV7-9 | CASSLGTGLNYGYTF
TRBJ2-7 | - | TRBV18 | CASSSNRGSVVYEQYF
TRBJ2-4 | TRBD1 | TRBV6-1 | CASSTHRGDIQYF
TRBJ2-7 | - | TRBV7-9 | CASSSSRWDSSYEQYF
TRBJ2-2 | - | TRBV10-1 | CASSLRAPGELFF
TRBJ2-1 | - | TRBV5-1 | CASSTGFNNEQFF
TRBJ1-2 | TRBD1 | TRBV12-5 | CASGLGDRGNYGYTF
TRBJ2-5 | - | TRBV6-5 | CATKSLQETQYF
TRBJ2-7 | - | TRBV19 | CASSRTADYEQYF
TRBJ2-7 | - | TRBV2 | CASTGGTSEQYF
TRBJ1-5 | TRBD1 | TRBV4-1 | CASSQDPGQGQWQPQHF
TRBJ2-2 | TRBD2 | TRBV5-1 | CASSIAGLNTGELFF
TRBJ2-5 | TRBD2 | TRBV19 | CASSVGLAGGTETQYF
TRBJ1-1 | TRBD1 | TRBV5-1 | CASSWGTGGSEAFF
TRBJ2-5 | - | TRBV7-9 | CASSLLYREETQYF
TRBJ2-7 | TRBD1 | TRBV6-1 | CASSRDRYSYEQYF
TRBJ1-2 | TRBD1 | TRBV6-6 | CASSWGQGIGLGYTF
TRBJ1-5 | TRBD1 | TRBV19 | CASRRTGLDQPQHF